This T cell receptor (beta chain) was observed in a study of cytomegalovirus exposure and HLA in healthy donors. Study-wide findings and caveats: A previous analysis found most TCR beta V segments productive roughly 87% or roughly 30% of the time.

Donors counted as nominally healthy when sampled, yet unrecorded immune exposures were likely. PCR amplification relied on 60 Vbeta primers (plus 13 Jbeta primers). Assay: immunoSEQ multiplex PCR; the TCRdb copy retains only in-frame clones and omits some. The sample records under 150,000 clones, just under 70% being singletons. This clone was picked up one time. Antigen unknown. V lost 4 bases, J lost 7 bases, and 14 bases lay in between. This CDR3 has 14 amino acids. Germline CDR1 is SGHAT and CDR2 is FQNNGV. The chain carries TRBV11-2 and TRBJ1-5; the D gene is possibly TRBD1 (5 bases). The sequenced material came from PBMCs. The clonotype was recovered from a man in his sixties in good health and CMV-seronegative. The CDR3 DNA is TGTGCCAGCAGCTACGCAGGGTTGGAGCAGCCCCAGCATTTT. Protein sequence: CASSYAGLEQPQHF.